This T cell receptor (beta chain) was observed in a study of cytomegalovirus exposure and HLA in healthy donors. CDR3 length equals 13 residues. V lost 0 bases and J 9 bases, leaving 6 bases between the germline ends. CDR1 SGHTA and CDR2 FQGTGA come from the germline V gene. It was with 60 Vbeta and 13 Jbeta primers that the PCR ran. TCRdb's copy holds only in-frame clones and misses some; the assay was immunoSEQ multiplex PCR. The top ten hold approximately 15% of the sample, which has fewer than 150,000 clones, 70% to 75% seen once. The sequenced sample consisted of PBMCs. The chain couples TRBV7-3 to TRBJ1-6; D remains unclear. This clonotype was obtained from a human donor in good health. The CDR3 DNA follows: TGTGCCAGCAGCTTAACGGAGGGTTCACCCCTCCACTTT. This encodes CASSLTEGSPLHF.